The clone carrying this T cell receptor (beta chain) has just a few counts. Its antigen is still unknown. The CDR3 is 20 residues long. Unmatched junction bases numbered 12, after V lost 4 bases and J lost 1 base. Germline lookup yields CDR1 LGHNA and CDR2 YNFKEQ. This record comes from a study of cytomegalovirus exposure and HLA in healthy donors. The study's findings and limits: A later analysis associated 15,000 to 20,000 TCR beta sequences with HLA alleles at a 0.05 false discovery rate. The analysis excluded some indistinguishable V segments, including TRBV6-2 and TRBV6-3.

13 Jbeta primers and 60 Vbeta primers were used for the PCR. Method: immunoSEQ multiplex PCR; TCRdb's copy keeps in-frame clones and lacks some. The sample includes 95,000 to 150,000 clones, around four fifths of them seen just once. The sequencing sample was made of PBMCs. J is TRBJ2-1 and V is TRBV4-2; 14 nucleotides align to TRBD2. The clonotype originates from a woman between 35 and 50 years old in good health and CMV-seronegative. The CDR3 DNA sequence: TGTGCCAGCAGCCCACCGGGAGGGACTAGCGGGAGTGGGTCCTACAATGAGCAGTTCTTC. It codes for CASSPPGGTSGSGSYNEQFF.